These 31 T cell receptor beta chains came from one sample sequenced in a study of blood T cell repertoires in COVID-19. Here immunoSEQ multiplex PCR was the method, and the copy in TCRdb shows in-frame clones only, minus some. This table has around 210,000 clones, almost 85% appearing once. The sample consisted of peripheral blood. These receptors came from a man in his forties or fifties with COVID-19, enrolled during active disease.

The rearrangement joins TRBV9 to TRBJ2-7; D not certain. Looked up from germline, CDR1 is SGDLS and CDR2 is YYNGEE. The length of the CDR3 is 14 residues. The germline V and J ends were trimmed by 0 bases and 0 bases, with 7 bases remaining between them. CDR3 loop: CASSVGVSSYEQYF. CDR3 in DNA: TGTGCCAGCAGCGTAGGTGTCTCCTCCTACGAGCAGTACTTC.

This chain links TRBV7-9 with TRBJ2-7; tentative D call: TRBD1 (5 bases). Trimming stripped 5 bases from V and 6 bases from J, with 20 bases between. The CDR3 is 15 amino acids. Germline V lookup: CDR1 SEHNR, CDR2 FQNEAQ (reference sequence). The CDR3 region has the DNA TGTGCCAGCAGCCCACCCGCACAGGCCAAGGGCGAGCAGTACTTC. It codes for CASSPPAQAKGEQYF.

This clone was observed once. J is TRBJ1-2 and V is TRBV11-2; TRBD1 aligns across 9 bases. Germline lookup yields CDR1 SGHAT and CDR2 FQNNGV. Trimming took 6 bases from V and 6 from J; bases not matched to a gene: 11. This CDR3 contains 15 residues. DNA of the CDR3: TGTGCCAGCAGATACAACAGGGGGCGCAGAGATGGCTACACCTTC. Amino acid sequence: CASRYNRGRRDGYTF.

The rearrangement uses TRBV24-1 and TRBJ2-7; D may be TRBD2 (7 bases). The CDR3 contains 15 residues. Germline CDR1 and CDR2: KGHDR and SFDVKD. V was trimmed by 4 bases and J by 4 bases, leaving 16 bases between them. This chain's CDR3 is CATSDPGAGVYEQYF. The CDR3 DNA follows: TGTGCCACCAGTGACCCAGGGGCGGGAGTGTACGAGCAGTACTTC.

The chain joins TRBV9 to TRBJ1-5; a weak D match, TRBD1 (5 bases). CDR1 and CDR2 from the germline V gene are SGDLS and YYNGEE. The CDR3 covers 14 residues. Between the trimmed V and J ends, which lost 5 bases and 8 bases, there was a span of 17 bases. The CDR3: CASSGRGGLEPQHF. CDR3 sequence (DNA): TGTGCCAGCAGTGGGAGGGGCGGTCTGGAGCCCCAGCATTTT.

V usage is TRBV6-6 and J usage is TRBJ2-5; 14 nucleotides align to TRBD2. CDR3 length: 19 residues. The ends lost 6 bases at V and 1 base at J; junction bases unmatched: 13. Germline CDR1 reads MNHNY; CDR2 reads SVGAGI (reference sequence). CDR3 in DNA: TGTGCCAGCAGCCGACGACTAGCGGGGGGGCCGTTTCGCCAAGAGACCCAGTACTTC. This translates into CASSRRLAGGPFRQETQYF.

The V and J genes are TRBV11-1 and TRBJ1-2; 8 nucleotides line up with TRBD1. CDR3 length: 16 residues. The ends lost 0 bases at V and 6 bases at J; junction bases unmatched: 9. From germline, CDR1 is SGHAT and CDR2 FQDESV (reference sequence). CDR3 residues: CASSLAGSTGEDGYTF. The CDR3, as DNA: TGTGCCAGCAGCTTAGCGGGATCGACAGGGGAGGATGGCTACACCTTC.

The rearrangement joins TRBV6-1 to TRBJ2-4, with D possibly TRBD2 on 7 matching bases. Trimming pared 2 bases from V and 7 bases from J, leaving 12 bases between. The V gene's germline CDR1 is MNHNS and CDR2 SASEGT. This CDR3 comprises 14 residues. In DNA, the CDR3 is TGTGCCAGCAGTGAATGGGGGGGGCGGAACATTCAGTACTTC. Encoded protein: CASSEWGGRNIQYF.

V gene TRBV11-3 combines with J gene TRBJ2-1, with D perhaps TRBD2 (6 bases). The V end lost 3 bases, the J end lost 7 bases, and 10 bases lay between the germline ends. The CDR3 has 13 amino acids. In germline, CDR1 is SGHNT, CDR2 YENEEA. CDR3 in DNA: TGTGCCAGCAGCTTGCGGGGCATGAATGAGCAGTTCTTC. This codes for CASSLRGMNEQFF.

This chain links TRBV5-1 with TRBJ2-2; weak D call: TRBD1 (6 bases). The CDR3 contains 16 residues. V lost 1 base and J 4 bases, leaving 14 bases between the germline ends. Looked up from germline, CDR1 is SGHRS and CDR2 is YFSETQ. CDR3 coding DNA: TGCGCCAGCAGCTTGTTAACAGGGATAAGCACCGGGGAGCTGTTTTTT. This translates into CASSLLTGISTGELFF.

The V and J genes are TRBV18 and TRBJ2-1, with D tentatively TRBD1 (5 bases). The ends were cut back, 2 bases at V and 11 bases at J, with 13 bases in the middle. Germline V gene data show CDR1 as KGHSH and CDR2 as LQKENI. The CDR3 extends over 13 amino acids. As DNA, the CDR3 is TGTGCCAGCTCACCAGACAACAGGTTAAAGCAGTTCTTC. Translating gives CASSPDNRLKQFF. Full variable domain (rest looked up from reference TRBV18 and TRBJ2-1): NAGVMQNPRHLVRRRGQEARLRCSPMKGHSHVYWYRQLPEEGLKFMVYLQKENIIDESGMPKERFSAEFPKEGPSILRIQQVVRGDSAAYFCASSPDNRLKQFFGPGTRLTVL.

V usage is TRBV7-2 and J usage is TRBJ1-2, with TRBD1 identical over 9 bases. Unmatched junction bases numbered 6, after V lost 5 bases and J lost 2 bases. CDR3 length equals 15 residues. Germline values: CDR1 SGHTA, CDR2 FQGNSA. CDR3 DNA: TGTGCCAGCAGCGGAAGGACAGGGGCAAACTATGGCTACACCTTC. Translation: CASSGRTGANYGYTF.

The chain has TRBV18 and TRBJ1-4; weak D call: TRBD1 (6 bases). V was trimmed by 6 bases and J by 5 bases, leaving 13 bases between them. The CDR3 totals 14 residues. The germline CDR1 and CDR2 sequences are KGHSH and LQKENI. This CDR3 is CASSPGQGNEKLFF. CDR3 DNA sequence: TGTGCCAGCTCCCCAGGTCAGGGGAATGAAAAACTGTTTTTT.

The chain is built from TRBV27 and TRBJ2-5, with 10 bases that match TRBD1. From germline, CDR1 is MNHEY and CDR2 SMNVEV (reference sequence). The CDR3 runs to 16 residues. V dropped 5 bases and J dropped 5; count of bases not matched to a gene: 11. Written as DNA, the CDR3 is TGTGCCAGCAGTAAAAGACAGGGGGCCCTGGATGAGACCCAGTACTTC. This sequence encodes CASSKRQGALDETQYF.

CDR3 region: CASSFVQGSGELFF. The CDR3 DNA sequence: TGCGCCAGCAGCTTCGTACAGGGGTCCGGGGAGCTGTTTTTT. The chain recombines TRBV5-1 with TRBJ2-2; 7 nucleotides agree with TRBD1. This CDR3 region has 14 residues. Trimming cost V 2 bases and J 6 bases; bases outside gene matches: 4. Germline V lookup: CDR1 SGHRS, CDR2 YFSETQ.

This clone was observed once. The chain combines TRBV5-5 with TRBJ1-1, with TRBD1 matching over 7 bases. J was trimmed by 2 bases and V by 3 bases; bases with no gene match: 4. Germline V CDR1 and CDR2: SGHKS, YYEKEE (reference sequence). There are 14 residues in the CDR3. CDR3 region: CASSSNRGNTEAFF. In DNA form, the CDR3 reads TGTGCCAGCAGCTCTAACAGGGGAAACACTGAAGCTTTCTTT.

CDR3 nucleotides: TGTGCCAGCAGTGCCGCCCCGGGACAGGGGTTCGGAAACACCATATATTTT. Its protein product is CASSAAPGQGFGNTIYF. The genes are TRBV6-1 and TRBJ1-3; 10 bases are a match to TRBD1. This CDR3 is built from 17 residues. CDR1 is MNHNS and CDR2 is SASEGT in the germline V gene. Trimming took 4 bases from V and 4 from J; bases not matched to a gene: 10.

A note on this clone: Other DNA sequences in this specimen translate into the identical CDR3. The V call is TRBV9, the J call TRBJ2-7; D perhaps matches TRBD1 (6 bases). The CDR3 is 14 amino acids. The V and J ends lost 3 bases and 4 bases respectively, with 14 bases between them. Per the germline V gene, CDR1 is SGDLS and CDR2 is YYNGEE. The CDR3 sequence is CASSASTGSYEQYF. The CDR3 bases are TGTGCCAGCAGCGCCTCAACAGGGAGTTACGAGCAGTACTTC.

The gene calls are TRBV30 and TRBJ2-7, with 7 positions matching TRBD1. The CDR3 spans 14 residues. The V and J ends lost 3 bases and 6 bases, in that order; junction bases with no gene match: 11. Germline values: CDR1 GTSNPN, CDR2 SVGIG (reference sequence). This chain's CDR3 is CAWRPDRVYGEQYF. CDR3 coding DNA: TGTGCCTGGAGGCCAGACAGGGTGTATGGCGAGCAGTACTTC. Supplemented by reference TRBV30 and TRBJ2-7, the full variable domain reads SQTIHQWPATLVQPVGSPLSLECTVEGTSNPNLYWYRQAAGRGLQLLFYSVGIGQISSEVPQNLSASRPQDRQFILSSKKLLLSDSGFYLCAWRPDRVYGEQYFGPGTRLTVT.

This chain links TRBV27 with TRBJ2-3; 8 bases agree with TRBD2. With V trimmed by 5 bases and J by 4 bases, 11 bases remained unmatched. Germline V gives CDR1 MNHEY, CDR2 SMNVEV (reference sequence). The CDR3 consists of 16 residues. This chain's CDR3 is CASSTKAGGAPDTQYF. The CDR3 DNA reads TGTGCCAGCAGTACCAAGGCCGGGGGGGCCCCAGATACGCAGTATTTT.

The chain couples TRBV10-2 to TRBJ2-5; 10 bases line up with TRBD2. Germline V gene lookup returns CDR1 WSHSY and CDR2 SAAADI. Germline trimming cut 2 bases from V and 4 bases from J; bases unmatched to any gene: 7. This CDR3 has 16 amino acids. The CDR3 DNA sequence: TGCGCCAGCAGTGAGCCTGGGGTAGCGGGGGGAGAGACCCAGTACTTC. Residues: CASSEPGVAGGETQYF.

The V gene is TRBV20-1, the J gene TRBJ2-7; TRBD1 matches 10 bases. The CDR3 consists of 14 residues. Germline V gene sequence: CDR1 DFQATT, CDR2 SNEGSKA (reference sequence). The V segment lost 3 bases and the J segment 4 bases; nucleotides outside the gene matches: 6. CDR3: CSASSPGQGYEQYF. In DNA form, the CDR3 reads TGCAGTGCTAGTAGCCCGGGACAGGGGTACGAGCAGTACTTC.

This chain's CDR3 is CASSEDRGAKNIQYF. CDR3 nucleotide sequence: TGTGCCAGCAGTGAAGACAGGGGAGCCAAAAACATTCAGTACTTC. The chain combines TRBV6-1 with TRBJ2-4; 7 bases are shared with TRBD1. Trimming cost V 1 base and J 0 bases; bases outside gene matches: 0. This CDR3 is built from 15 residues. Per the germline V gene, CDR1 is MNHNS and CDR2 is SASEGT.

The genes are TRBV24-1 and TRBJ2-5; D remains ambiguous. V dropped 9 bases and J dropped 6 bases, with 16 bases sitting between them. CDR1 and CDR2 from the germline V gene are KGHDR and SFDVKD. The CDR3 extends over 13 amino acids. In DNA, the CDR3 is TGTGCCACCTCACATCCCCCAGAAAAGACCCAGTACTTC. It codes for CATSHPPEKTQYF.

The rearrangement links TRBV19 to TRBJ2-2; the D gene is possibly TRBD1 (6 bases). Germline CDR1 LNHDA, CDR2 SQIVND (reference sequence). There are 16 residues in the CDR3. Trimming shortened V by 5 bases and J by 1 base, and 14 bases separated the two germline ends. CDR3 amino acids: CASSWADRLNTGELFF. CDR3 in DNA: TGTGCCAGTAGTTGGGCTGACAGGTTGAACACCGGGGAGCTGTTTTTT. The complete variable domain, with remaining parts taken from reference TRBV19 and TRBJ2-2, reads DGGITQSPKYLFRKEGQNVTLSCEQNLNHDAMYWYRQDPGQGLRLIYYSQIVNDFQKGDIAEGYSVSREKKESFPLTVTSAQKNPTAFYLCASSWADRLNTGELFFGEGSRLTVL.

This clone was observed a handful of times. The genes are TRBV19 and TRBJ1-4; 7 nucleotides match TRBD1. Germline values: CDR1 LNHDA, CDR2 SQIVND (reference sequence). With V trimmed by 7 bases and J by 12 bases, 5 bases remained unmatched. The CDR3 consists of 11 residues. Written as DNA, the CDR3 is TGTGCCAGTATGGGGACAGTCGAACTGTTTTTT. As protein: CASMGTVELFF.

The V call is TRBV7-2, the J call TRBJ2-7, with TRBD1 as a possible D gene (6 bases). V dropped 1 base and J dropped 2 bases, with 12 bases sitting between them. The V gene's germline CDR1 is SGHTA and CDR2 FQGNSA. This CDR3 is built from 15 residues. The CDR3 reads CASSLGQAGPYEQYF. The CDR3 DNA reads TGTGCCAGCAGCTTAGGACAGGCAGGGCCCTACGAGCAGTACTTC.

J is TRBJ2-5 and V is TRBV11-1; D not resolved. The V end was cut by 6 bases, the J end by 0 bases, with 8 bases between. Per germline, CDR1 SGHAT and CDR2 FQDESV (reference sequence). This CDR3 is 13 amino acids long. The CDR3 DNA sequence: TGTGCCAGCAGTCGACAATACCAAGAGACCCAGTACTTC. Protein product: CASSRQYQETQYF.

This chain connects TRBV6-5 to TRBJ2-2, with no clear D. Trimming stripped 2 bases from V and 5 bases from J, with 12 bases between. This CDR3 has 15 amino acids. Germline assignment: CDR1 MNHEY and CDR2 SVGAGI. The CDR3 DNA reads TGTGCCAGCAGTTACCGAACTGCCGGGACCGGGGAGCTGTTTTTT. This sequence encodes CASSYRTAGTGELFF.

This chain joins TRBV3-1 (or the pseudogene TRBV3-2) and TRBJ1-3; no reliable D call. The CDR3 totals 16 residues. Per germline, CDR1 LGHDT and CDR2 YNNKEL (reference sequence). V was clipped by 1 base and J by 2 bases, with 12 bases between them. The CDR3 sequence: CASSQVGEGAGNTIYF. CDR3 bases: TGTGCCAGCAGCCAAGTTGGGGAGGGTGCTGGAAACACCATATATTTT.

This sequence joins TRBV28 and TRBJ2-1; 11 bases map to TRBD2. Trimming cost V 4 bases and J 8 bases; bases outside gene matches: 13. The CDR3 covers 17 residues. Germline V gene lookup returns CDR1 MDHEN and CDR2 SYDVKM. The CDR3 loop is CASSSRGSGGAGYEQFF. The CDR3 nucleotides read TGTGCCAGCAGTTCTAGGGGTAGCGGGGGGGCTGGATATGAGCAGTTCTTC.